The clone carrying this T cell receptor beta chain was seen a handful of times. The antigen is unknown. V gave up 5 bases and J gave up 1 base, with 14 bases separating them. The germline CDR1 and CDR2 sequences are LGHNA and YNFKEQ. CDR3 length: 15 residues. This record comes from a study of yellow fever vaccine responses in identical twins. TCRdb re-analysed the RT-PCR reads in MiXCR, keeping a single row per CDR3 protein. The data contain around 1,200 distinct CDR3 sequences, around 79% of them singletons. Findings of the study overall: Convergence reportedly seemed to mark part of the twins' vaccine T cell response, with personalization marking the rest.

The chain joins TRBV4-2 to TRBJ1-1; TRBD1 is a possible D gene (5 bases). The clonotype comes from a female donor who received the yellow fever vaccine. Sequencing used T cells from blood (PBMCs), unsorted or a sorted subset (not recorded which), obtained before or after yellow fever vaccination (not recorded which). The CDR3 region has the DNA TGTGCCAGCAGCGGGGTGGGACCCAGGAACACTGAAGCTTTCTTT. It translates to CASSGVGPRNTEAFF.